The 26 T cell receptor beta chains given below trace back to one sample, sequenced in a study of regulatory T cells in long-lasting Graves disease. Researchers made TCR beta libraries by using iRepertoire HTBI primers and running Arm-PCR on CDR3 regions. TCRdb used MiXCR to reprocess the multiplex PCR reads, holding one entry per CDR3 protein. The sample contains under 700,000 distinct CDR3 sequences, around 15% of which appear only once. Time point specified: newly diagnosed GD, antithyroid drugs for less than 3 months. Generation of the TCR library employed RNA extracted from PBMCs. These data were likewise used in another study, on T cells in Graves' hyperthyroidism and ophthalmopathy.

The specimen was peripheral blood mononuclear cells (PBMCs), collected at new diagnosis, from a patient treated with antithyroid drugs. These TCRs come from a woman aged 35 to 59 with Graves disease.

This clonotype was counted at least ten times. CDR3 DNA sequence: TGTGCCAGCAGTGAGTACAGGGGATCCTACAATGAGCAGTTCTTC. Translating gives CASSEYRGSYNEQFF. The chain has TRBV2 and TRBJ2-1; 7 nucleotides align to TRBD1. CDR3 length equals 15 residues. V was clipped by 3 bases and J by 1 base; unmatched bases: 3. CDR1 is SNHLY, CDR2 FYNNEI, per germline. Filled out from reference TRBV2 and TRBJ2-1, the complete variable domain reads EPEVTQTPSHQVTQMGQEVILRCVPISNHLYFYWYRQILGQKVEFLVSFYNNEISEKSEIFDDQFSVERPDGSNFTLKIRSTKLEDSAMYFCASSEYRGSYNEQFFGPGTRLTVL.

The chain recombines TRBV10-1 with TRBJ2-3, with TRBD2 matching 10 bases. This CDR3 has 16 residues. CDR1 and CDR2 (germline): WNHNN, SYGVQD (reference sequence). V shed 5 bases, J shed 4 bases, and the junction held 9 bases outside the gene matches. CDR3 sequence reads: CASSPVSGGVADTQYF. The CDR3, as DNA: TGCGCCAGCAGTCCCGTCAGCGGGGGGGTAGCAGATACGCAGTATTTT.

There are many counts of this clonotype. V usage is TRBV2 and J usage is TRBJ2-3; D not resolved. V lost 8 bases and J 2 bases, leaving 5 bases between the germline ends. The CDR3 is 11 residues long. Germline loops: CDR1 SNHLY, CDR2 FYNNEI. The CDR3 region is CASCFTDTQYF. The DNA for the CDR3 is TGTGCCAGCTGCTTCACAGATACGCAGTATTTT.

This clonotype was found many times. The gene calls are TRBV30 and TRBJ2-3, with a weak D call TRBD1 (5 bases). This CDR3 comprises 14 residues. CDR1 and CDR2 (germline): GTSNPN, SVGIG (reference sequence). The germline V and J ends were trimmed by 0 bases and 0 bases, with 7 bases remaining between them. In DNA, the CDR3 is TGTGCCTGGAGTGTAGGGGTCAGCACAGATACGCAGTATTTT. It yields the protein CAWSVGVSTDTQYF. Supplemented by reference TRBV30 and TRBJ2-3, the full variable domain reads SQTIHQWPATLVQPVGSPLSLECTVEGTSNPNLYWYRQAAGRGLQLLFYSVGIGQISSEVPQNLSASRPQDRQFILSSKKLLLSDSGFYLCAWSVGVSTDTQYFGPGTRLTVL.

This chain joins TRBV29-1 and TRBJ1-1; D may be TRBD1 (6 bases). The CDR3 runs 11 residues. Looked up from germline, CDR1 is SQVTM and CDR2 is ANQGSEA. The CDR3 nucleotides are TGCGCTGGGGGCGGGAGCACTGAAGCTTTCTTT. Encoded protein: CAGGGSTEAFF.

This clonotype appeared many times. This rearrangement joins TRBV28 to TRBJ1-1, with a possible D match to TRBD1 (6 bases). The V end lost 3 bases, the J end lost 2 bases, and 13 bases lay between the germline ends. The germline gives CDR1 MDHEN, CDR2 SYDVKM. This CDR3 is 15 amino acids long. This chain's CDR3 is CASSLPGQGNTEAFF. CDR3 bases: TGTGCCAGCAGTTTGCCGGGACAAGGAAACACTGAAGCTTTCTTT. The whole variable domain, filled in from reference TRBV28 and TRBJ1-1, reads DVKVTQSSRYLVKRTGEKVFLECVQDMDHENMFWYRQDPGLGLRLIYFSYDVKMKEKGDIPEGYSVSREKKERFSLILESASTNQTSMYLCASSLPGQGNTEAFFGQGTRLTVV.

This chain uses TRBV28 with TRBJ2-3, with 13 bases aligning to TRBD2. Germline values: CDR1 MDHEN, CDR2 SYDVKM. V gave up 8 bases and J gave up 2 bases; unmatched junction bases: 4. This CDR3 spans 15 amino acids. CDR3 bases: TGTGCCAGCCGAGGACTAGCGGGGGACACAGATACGCAGTATTTT. Translated, it gives CASRGLAGDTDTQYF.

Many counts were recorded for this clonotype. The J gene is TRBJ1-1, the V gene TRBV3-1; D gene ambiguous. Germline CDR1 LGHDT, CDR2 YNNKEL (reference sequence). CDR3 length: 14 residues. Between the trimmed V and J ends, which lost 1 base and 1 base, there was a span of 7 bases. The CDR3 here is CASSQAPGNTEAFF. The CDR3, as DNA: TGTGCCAGCAGCCAAGCTCCAGGGAACACTGAAGCTTTCTTT.

This clonotype has a count of ten or more. This chain connects TRBV2 to TRBJ1-4; D remains ambiguous. This CDR3 is built from 13 residues. CDR1 and CDR2 from the germline V gene are SNHLY and FYNNEI. V was pared by 1 base and J by 8 bases, with 8 bases between. This CDR3 is CASSEGRVEKLFF. The DNA for the CDR3 is TGTGCCAGCAGTGAAGGGAGGGTAGAAAAACTGTTTTTT.

This clonotype was detected ten times or more. The V call is TRBV2, the J call TRBJ2-3; D unresolved. The CDR3 extends over 13 amino acids. V was shortened by 7 bases and J by 0 bases, with 8 bases between the two germline ends. In germline, CDR1 is SNHLY, CDR2 FYNNEI. The CDR3 spells CASKGISTDTQYF. Written as DNA, the CDR3 is TGTGCCAGCAAGGGCATTAGCACAGATACGCAGTATTTT.

Many counts were recorded for this clonotype. The chain joins TRBV28 to TRBJ1-2; 9 positions agree with TRBD1. Germline CDR1 reads MDHEN; CDR2 reads SYDVKM. This CDR3 is 13 amino acids long. CDR3: CAGNRGQGNGYTF. CDR3 DNA sequence: TGTGCTGGAAACAGGGGGCAAGGGAATGGCTACACCTTC.

This clonotype was picked up many times. V usage is TRBV27 and J usage is TRBJ2-5; 12 nucleotides agree with TRBD2. The CDR3 is 17 amino acids. V lost 5 bases, J lost 0 bases, and 7 bases stayed unmatched. Germline CDR1 and CDR2: MNHEY and SMNVEV (reference sequence). CDR3 nucleotides: TGTGCCAGCAGTCACCACGGGACTAGCGGGTACCAAGAGACCCAGTACTTC. Amino acids: CASSHHGTSGYQETQYF.

This clonotype was observed many times. V gene TRBV11-2 combines with J gene TRBJ2-7; D is possibly TRBD1 or TRBD2 (5 bases each). The germline V gene has CDR1 SGHAT and CDR2 FQNNGV. The CDR3 runs to 15 residues. V lost 5 bases and J lost 0, with 14 bases in between. CDR3 DNA: TGTGCCAGCAGCGTAGGGGCAGGGAGCTCCTACGAGCAGTACTTC. Its translation is CASSVGAGSSYEQYF.

This clonotype was counted many times. The chain carries TRBV7-2 and TRBJ2-3; no firm D call. CDR1 SGHTA and CDR2 FQGNSA come from the germline V gene. The CDR3 spans 13 residues. The germline V and J ends were trimmed by 2 bases and 6 bases, with 9 bases remaining between them. CDR3 nucleotide sequence: TGTGCCAGCAGCTTACCGGCCCGCGATACGCAGTATTTT. It translates to CASSLPARDTQYF.

This clonotype was seen many times. The chain recombines TRBV6-1 with TRBJ2-1, with no clear D. The CDR3 has 14 amino acids. V lost 2 bases and J 2 bases, leaving 7 bases between the germline ends. Per germline, CDR1 MNHNS and CDR2 SASEGT. CDR3: CASSEYSTYNEQFF. The CDR3 nucleotides read TGTGCCAGCAGTGAATACAGCACCTACAATGAGCAGTTCTTC.

In its sample, this clonotype was seen many times. This chain joins TRBV2 and TRBJ2-5; 12 positions agree with TRBD2. Germline V gene lookup returns CDR1 SNHLY and CDR2 FYNNEI. V lost 6 bases and J lost 5; bases outside the gene matches: 4. The CDR3 spans 14 residues. CDR3 sequence reads: CASSRTSGEETQYF. The CDR3 nucleotides are TGTGCCAGCAGCCGGACTAGCGGGGAGGAGACCCAGTACTTC.

The table lists this clonotype with many counts. The chain is built from TRBV28 and TRBJ1-1; no definite D call. The CDR3 runs to 15 residues. In germline, CDR1 is MDHEN, CDR2 SYDVKM. V lost 2 bases to trimming and J lost 1 base, with 11 bases between them. The CDR3 region is CASSLRVWENTEAFF. The CDR3 nucleotides are TGTGCCAGCAGTTTAAGAGTCTGGGAGAACACTGAAGCTTTCTTT.

The V and J genes are TRBV18 and TRBJ1-3; D might be TRBD1 (5 bases). This CDR3 comprises 18 residues. V lost 1 base and J 0 bases, leaving 16 bases between the germline ends. In germline, CDR1 is KGHSH, CDR2 LQKENI. The CDR3 coding sequence is TGTGCCAGCTCACCACAGGCGGGGCAAGCAAGCTCTGGAAACACCATATATTTT. This translates into CASSPQAGQASSGNTIYF.

This clonotype was recorded only once. The V call is TRBV20-1, the J call TRBJ1-2; no definite D call. Trimming took off 1 base at V and 4 bases at J, with 19 bases between the two ends. CDR3 length: 16 residues. Germline V gene data show CDR1 as DFQATT and CDR2 as SNEGSKA (reference sequence). The CDR3 DNA follows: TGCAGTGCTAGAGCCGTCGGCCAGACCGTTGGCTATGGCTACACCTTC. This codes for CSARAVGQTVGYGYTF.

V is TRBV11-2 and J is TRBJ2-1, with TRBD1 matching over 10 bases. The CDR3 covers 15 residues. Looked up from germline, CDR1 is SGHAT and CDR2 is FQNNGV. V was pared by 4 bases and J by 2 bases, with 2 bases of the junction left unmatched. Written as DNA, the CDR3 is TGTGCCAGCAGCTACGGGACAGGGGCCTACAATGAGCAGTTCTTC. It codes for CASSYGTGAYNEQFF.

This clonotype was detected ten times or more. CDR3 nucleotide sequence: TGTGCCAGCAGTTCTACAGTACAAGAGACCCAGTACTTC. Protein: CASSSTVQETQYF. V and J are TRBV7-9 and TRBJ2-5; unclear D gene. Trimming removed 6 bases from V and 2 bases from J, with 10 bases in between. CDR3 length: 13 residues. Germline assignment: CDR1 SEHNR and CDR2 FQNEAQ (reference sequence). Filled out from reference TRBV7-9 and TRBJ2-5, the complete variable domain reads DTGVSQNPRHKITKRGQNVTFRCDPISEHNRLYWYRQTLGQGPEFLTYFQNEAQLEKSRLLSDRFSAERPKGSFSTLEIQRTEQGDSAMYLCASSSTVQETQYFGPGTRLLVL.

Of note for this clonotype: This may be a read error, as it is one base from a much larger clone. This CDR3 fails to terminate in the conserved phenylalanine or tryptophan, so it likely reflects a read error. The V gene is TRBV10-3, the J gene TRBJ2-7; weak D call: TRBD2 (7 bases). Germline V gene sequence: CDR1 ENHRY, CDR2 SYGVKD. The CDR3 has 15 amino acids. The ends were cut back, 2 bases at V and 1 base at J, with 12 bases in the middle. The CDR3 loop is CAISERGGSSYEQYL. CDR3 DNA: TGTGCCATCAGTGAGAGGGGGGGATCATCCTACGAGCAGTACCTC.

The table lists this clonotype with many counts. The chain carries TRBV12-3 or TRBV12-4 and TRBJ2-7; D not resolved. With 3 bases removed from V and 1 base from J, the gap between germline ends came to 16 bases. The CDR3 contains 16 residues. CDR3 residues: CASSFDKQIRSYEQYF. For the CDR3, the DNA is TGTGCCAGCAGTTTTGATAAACAGATAAGGTCCTACGAGCAGTACTTC.

This clonotype was found a few times. The CDR3 reads CSAINNEQFF. In DNA, the CDR3 is TGCAGTGCAATAAACAATGAGCAGTTCTTC. V usage is TRBV20-1 and J usage is TRBJ2-1; D ambiguous. Trimming took 6 bases from V and 5 from J, leaving 5 bases between them. Germline values: CDR1 DFQATT, CDR2 SNEGSKA (reference sequence). The CDR3 has 10 amino acids.

This clonotype was seen at least ten times. The chain has TRBV11-3 and TRBJ1-1; 7 bases agree with TRBD1. CDR1 is SGHNT and CDR2 is YENEEA in the germline V gene. V shed 5 bases, J shed 3 bases, and the junction held 9 bases outside the gene matches. The length of the CDR3 is 15 residues. CDR3 protein: CASSRTGTAHTEAFF. The CDR3 nucleotides read TGTGCCAGCAGCAGGACCGGGACAGCTCACACTGAAGCTTTCTTT.

This clonotype occurred a few times. One end of the junction fails to match germline, which may point to a read error. The J gene is TRBJ2-4, the V gene TRBV6-2 or TRBV6-3; D might be TRBD2 (6 bases). Germline V CDR1 and CDR2: MNHEY, SVGEGT. The CDR3 extends over 15 amino acids. The CDR3 DNA is TGTACCAGCAGTTACGGGGGTTCGGGCAGAAACATTCAGTACTTC. Translated: CTSSYGGSGRNIQYF.